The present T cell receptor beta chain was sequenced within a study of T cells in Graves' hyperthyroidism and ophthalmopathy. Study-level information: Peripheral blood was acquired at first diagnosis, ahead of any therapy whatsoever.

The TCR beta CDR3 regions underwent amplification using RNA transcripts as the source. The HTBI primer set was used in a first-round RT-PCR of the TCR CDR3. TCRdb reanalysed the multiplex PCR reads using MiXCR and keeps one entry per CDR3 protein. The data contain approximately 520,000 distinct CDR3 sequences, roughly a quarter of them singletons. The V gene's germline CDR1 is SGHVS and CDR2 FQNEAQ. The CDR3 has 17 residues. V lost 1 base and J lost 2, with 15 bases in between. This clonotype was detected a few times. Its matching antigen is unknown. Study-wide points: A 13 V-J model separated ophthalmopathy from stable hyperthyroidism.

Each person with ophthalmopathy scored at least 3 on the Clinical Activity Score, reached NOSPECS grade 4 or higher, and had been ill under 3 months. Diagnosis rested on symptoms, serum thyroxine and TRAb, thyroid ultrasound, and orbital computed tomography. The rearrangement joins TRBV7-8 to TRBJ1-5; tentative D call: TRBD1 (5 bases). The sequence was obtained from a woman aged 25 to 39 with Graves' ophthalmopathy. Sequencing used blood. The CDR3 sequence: CASSLVVVRGGNQPQHF. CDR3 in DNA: TGTGCCAGCAGCTTAGTTGTGGTGAGGGGAGGCAATCAGCCCCAGCATTTT.